This T cell receptor (beta chain) was retrieved from a study of T-cell reconstitution after alpha-beta-depleted transplantation in children. Unique molecular identifiers were incorporated into the prepared TCRbeta library. Each CDR3 protein is one row after TCRdb ran MiXCR on the PCR reads. The data show hundreds of thousands of distinct CDR3 sequences, about an eighth seen once. The CDR3 loop spans 16 amino acids. Germline V gives CDR1 DFQATT, CDR2 SNEGSKA (reference sequence). V was clipped by 1 base and J by 3 bases, with 19 bases between them. In this sample, this clonotype turned up a few times. The specimen was PBMCs, collected before TCRalphabeta/CD19-depleted stem cell transplant. The receptor was isolated from a girl aged 2-15 years with congenital amegakaryocytic thrombocytopenia, due to receive a stem cell transplant. The rearrangement links TRBV20-1 to TRBJ2-7; D might be TRBD2 (5 bases). The chain's CDR3 is CSARAADWRDFYEQYF. CDR3 DNA: TGCAGTGCTAGAGCGGCGGACTGGCGTGATTTCTACGAGCAGTACTTC.